The 12 T cell receptor beta chains reported below all come from one sample, sequenced in a study of CD8+CD57+ T cells in acquired aplastic anemia. Researchers used genomic DNA as the template to profile TCR beta VDJ and CDR3. TCRdb called the reads again in MiXCR, with one record for every CDR3 protein. The data contain about 170,000 distinct CDR3 sequences, 55% to 70% of them seen just once; the ten biggest clones take up less than 55%. The sequenced sample was sorted CD4+, CD8+, or CD8+CD57+ T cells (not recorded which) from PBMCs. The receptors shown here come from a human donor in good health.

This chain links TRBV7-6 with TRBJ1-3; weak D call: TRBD1 (5 bases). This CDR3 comprises 15 residues. V lost 5 bases, J lost 2 bases, and 13 bases lay in between. From germline, CDR1 is SGHVS and CDR2 FNYEAQ. The CDR3: CASSTREGPGNTIYF. In nucleotides, the CDR3 is TGTGCCAGCAGCACCAGGGAGGGACCTGGAAACACCATATATTTT.

The V call is TRBV2, the J call TRBJ2-7; TRBD1 matches 9 bases. The CDR3 consists of 15 residues. Trimming at V came to 4 bases and at J to 4 bases, leaving 8 bases not matched to a gene. From germline, CDR1 is SNHLY and CDR2 FYNNEI. CDR3 protein: CASSAGGTGKYEQYF. Here the CDR3 DNA reads TGTGCCAGCAGTGCCGGGGGGACAGGGAAGTACGAGCAGTACTTC.

The V and J genes are TRBV29-1 and TRBJ2-6; TRBD1 matches at 7 bases. Per the germline V gene, CDR1 is SQVTM and CDR2 is ANQGSEA. The CDR3 loop spans 14 amino acids. Trimming cost V 6 bases and J 4 bases; bases outside gene matches: 6. The CDR3 DNA follows: TGCAGCGTAGGGGGCGGTGGCGGGGCCAACGTCCTGACTTTC. It yields the protein CSVGGGGGANVLTF.

Many counts were recorded for this clonotype. This chain uses TRBV2 with TRBJ2-7; perhaps TRBD1 as D (5 bases). Looked up from germline, CDR1 is SNHLY and CDR2 is FYNNEI. V was shortened by 3 bases and J by 3 bases, with 9 bases between the two germline ends. CDR3 length: 13 amino acids. CDR3 protein: CASSDSRVYEQYF. The CDR3 nucleotides are TGTGCCAGCAGTGATAGCAGGGTCTACGAGCAGTACTTC.

V is TRBV19 and J is TRBJ1-5; a possible D gene is TRBD1 (5 bases). V was shortened by 1 base and J by 16 bases, with 14 bases between the two germline ends. The CDR3 is made up of 12 amino acids. CDR1 and CDR2 (germline): LNHDA, SQIVND (reference sequence). The CDR3, as DNA: TGTGCCAGTAGTATAGTGGGGGGGGTGCAACATTTT. Its translation is CASSIVGGVQHF.

As for this clonotype: Mismatch with germline at one junction end may stem from a read error. The V gene is TRBV19, the J gene TRBJ1-1; no reliable D call. Germline CDR1 is LNHDA and CDR2 is SQIVND (reference sequence). The CDR3 covers 14 residues. CDR3 amino acids: CASTRAGVNNEAFF. The CDR3 region has the DNA TGTGCCAGCACTAGAGCGGGAGTCAACAATGAAGCTTTCTTT.

CDR3 loop: CASSARGTQETQYF. CDR3 bases: TGTGCCAGTAGTGCCCGTGGGACCCAAGAGACCCAGTACTTC. This chain links TRBV19 with TRBJ2-5; either TRBD1 or TRBD2 may fit D (5 bases each). Germline V lookup: CDR1 LNHDA, CDR2 SQIVND (reference sequence). CDR3 length equals 14 residues. The V end was cut by 5 bases, the J end by 1 base, with 11 bases between. The full variable domain, with the rest looked up from reference TRBV19 and TRBJ2-5, is DGGITQSPKYLFRKEGQNVTLSCEQNLNHDAMYWYRQDPGQGLRLIYYSQIVNDFQKGDIAEGYSVSREKKESFPLTVTSAQKNPTAFYLCASSARGTQETQYFGPGTRLLVL.

On this clonotype itself: One junction end does not reproduce the germline sequence, and a read error may be involved. The rearrangement uses TRBV24-1 and TRBJ2-1; D gene uncertain. The CDR3 loop spans 12 amino acids. Germline values: CDR1 KGHDR, CDR2 SFDVKD. In DNA, the CDR3 is TGTACCACCAGTGATCAGGTGAGTGAGCAGTTCTTC. This gives the protein CTTSDQVSEQFF.

CDR3 loop: CASSSSGLDQETQYF. For the CDR3, the DNA is TGTGCCAGCAGTTCTTCCGGGCTAGACCAAGAGACCCAGTACTTC. This chain connects TRBV5-6 to TRBJ2-5, with D unclear. V lost 5 bases, J lost 0 bases, and 14 bases lay in between. The CDR3 loop spans 15 amino acids. The germline CDR1 and CDR2 sequences are SGHDT and YYEEEE.

The chain has TRBV5-1 and TRBJ2-7, with 9 bases lining up with TRBD1. CDR3 length equals 13 residues. Trimming took 3 bases from V and 7 from J; bases not matched to a gene: 5. From germline, CDR1 is SGHRS and CDR2 YFSETQ. In DNA, the CDR3 is TGCGCCAGCAGCTCGGGGACAGGGATGGAGCAGTACTTC. It encodes CASSSGTGMEQYF.

The chain is built from TRBV7-9 and TRBJ1-5, with 8 bases fitting TRBD1. The germline V gene has CDR1 SEHNR and CDR2 FQNEAQ (reference sequence). The CDR3 extends over 12 amino acids. The J segment lost 8 bases and the V segment lost 9 bases, leaving 6 bases of the junction unmatched. In DNA, the CDR3 is TGTGCCAGTGGACAGGGCATCAAGCCCCAGCATTTT. This translates into CASGQGIKPQHF.

The V and J genes are TRBV7-2 and TRBJ2-3; D is undetermined. Trimming shortened V by 5 bases and J by 2 bases, and 11 bases separated the two germline ends. Germline V gene data show CDR1 as SGHTA and CDR2 as FQGNSA. The CDR3 extends over 14 amino acids. This CDR3 is CASSLRHPTDTQYF. DNA for the CDR3: TGTGCCAGCAGCCTACGGCACCCCACAGATACGCAGTATTTT.